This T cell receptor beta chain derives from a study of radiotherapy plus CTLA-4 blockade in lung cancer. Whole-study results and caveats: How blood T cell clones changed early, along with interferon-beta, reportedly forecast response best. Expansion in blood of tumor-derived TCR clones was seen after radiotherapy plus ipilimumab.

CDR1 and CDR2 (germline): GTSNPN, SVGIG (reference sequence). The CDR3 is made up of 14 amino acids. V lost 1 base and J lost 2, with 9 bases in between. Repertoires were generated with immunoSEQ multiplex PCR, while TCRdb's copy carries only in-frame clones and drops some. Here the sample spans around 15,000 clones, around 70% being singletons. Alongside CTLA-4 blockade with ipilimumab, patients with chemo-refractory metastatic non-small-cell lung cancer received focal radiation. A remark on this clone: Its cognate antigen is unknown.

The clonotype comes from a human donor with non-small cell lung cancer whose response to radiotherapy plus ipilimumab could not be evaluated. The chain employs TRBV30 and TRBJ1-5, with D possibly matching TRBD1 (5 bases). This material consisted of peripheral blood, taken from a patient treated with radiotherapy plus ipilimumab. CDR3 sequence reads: CAWSEQVGNQPQHF. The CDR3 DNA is TGTGCCTGGAGTGAACAGGTGGGCAATCAGCCCCAGCATTTT.